This T cell receptor beta chain was sequenced in a study of T cells in narcolepsy. Germline CDR1 is LNHDA and CDR2 is SQIVND (reference sequence). The CDR3 spans 18 residues. The V and J ends lost 5 bases and 2 bases, in that order; junction bases with no gene match: 10. Method: immunoSEQ multiplex PCR; TCRdb's copy keeps in-frame clones and lacks some. The sample yields some 20,000 clones, around 86% seen once. The gene calls are TRBV19 and TRBJ2-7; 15 nucleotides agree with TRBD2. This clonotype originated in a human donor in good health. The sequencing input was memory (CD45RA-) CD4+ T cells from blood. In DNA form, the CDR3 reads TGTGCCAGTAGTTTGGGACTAGCGGGAGGACGCGGCACCTACGAGCAGTACTTC. Amino acids: CASSLGLAGGRGTYEQYF.